Listed below are T cell receptor beta chains from one sample, sequenced in a study of blood T cell repertoires in COVID-19. Sequencing used immunoSEQ multiplex PCR; TCRdb keeps in-frame clones, though not all of them. Among about 120,000 clones listed, 75% to 90% were seen once. The sequenced sample was peripheral blood. The source of these receptors is a man between 60 and 75 years old with COVID-19, enrolled during active disease. CDR3s include the opening cysteine and the closing phenylalanine or tryptophan. The D gene is left open where the match is weak. Not all rows give a size; the values are once, few, many and, for expanded clones, a class.

D: -
length: 15
J: TRBJ1-3
size: once
V: TRBV18
CDR3: CASSPNPSSGNTIYF
DNA: TGTGCCAGCTCACCAAATCCCTCCTCTGGAAACACCATATATTTT

D: -
length: 13
J: TRBJ1-2
size: -
V: TRBV9
CDR3: CASSISRGGGYTF
DNA: TGTGCCAGCAGCATCAGTAGGGGAGGAGGCTACACCTTC

D: -
length: 13
J: TRBJ2-2
size: -
V: TRBV7-3
CDR3: CASSSPPGASLFF
DNA: TGTGCCAGCAGCTCCCCCCCAGGGGCTAGCCTGTTTTTT

D: TRBD1
length: 14
J: TRBJ1-2
size: -
V: TRBV7-2
CDR3: CASSLDRGNGGYTF
DNA: TGTGCCAGCAGCTTAGACAGGGGCAACGGAGGCTACACCTTC

D: -
length: 17
J: TRBJ2-3
size: -
V: TRBV18
CDR3: CASSPGTGLGMADTQYF
DNA: TGTGCCAGCTCACCTGGTACAGGGTTGGGGATGGCAGATACGCAGTATTTT

D: TRBD1
length: 17
J: TRBJ1-4
size: -
V: TRBV3-1/TRBV3-2
CDR3: CASSPAYGQAENEKLFF
DNA: TGTGCCAGCAGCCCCGCATACGGACAGGCCGAAAATGAAAAACTGTTTTTT

D: -
length: 15
J: TRBJ1-5
size: -
V: TRBV9
CDR3: CASSVAGGDNQPQHF
DNA: TGTGCCAGCAGCGTAGCGGGAGGGGACAATCAGCCCCAGCATTTT

D: -
length: 16
J: TRBJ1-3
size: once
V: TRBV6-6
CDR3: CASTLGGGPSGNTIYF
DNA: TGTGCCAGCACTCTAGGGGGGGGTCCCTCTGGAAACACCATATATTTT

D: -
length: 14
J: TRBJ2-3
size: -
V: TRBV6-2/TRBV6-3
CDR3: CASSYGGFADTQYF
DNA: TGTGCCAGCAGTTACGGGGGGTTCGCAGATACGCAGTATTTT

D: TRBD1
length: 14
J: TRBJ2-2
size: -
V: TRBV18
CDR3: CASSSQGQAGELFF
DNA: TGTGCCAGCTCATCACAGGGGCAGGCCGGGGAGCTGTTTTTT

D: -
length: 17
J: TRBJ1-1
size: -
V: TRBV19
CDR3: CASTLDSTPRVNTEAFF
DNA: TGTGCCAGTACCCTAGATTCGACCCCGCGGGTGAACACTGAAGCTTTCTTT

D: -
length: 14
J: TRBJ1-1
size: -
V: TRBV19
CDR3: CASRRRGRDTEAFF
DNA: TGTGCCAGTAGGCGAAGAGGGCGAGACACTGAAGCTTTCTTT

D: -
length: 13
J: TRBJ1-1
size: -
V: TRBV7-3
CDR3: CASSLKGGSEAFF
DNA: TGTGCCAGCAGCTTAAAGGGAGGATCTGAAGCTTTCTTT

D: -
length: 12
J: TRBJ2-5
size: -
V: TRBV7-6
CDR3: CASSLREETQYF
DNA: TGTGCCAGCAGCTTACGGGAAGAGACCCAGTACTTC

D: TRBD2
length: 17
J: TRBJ2-3
size: -
V: TRBV27
CDR3: CASSRIAGGPIGDTQYF
DNA: TGTGCCAGCAGTAGAATAGCGGGGGGGCCAATTGGAGATACGCAGTATTTT

D: TRBD2
length: 13
J: TRBJ2-1
size: -
V: TRBV5-5
CDR3: CASSLGGREGQFF
DNA: TGTGCCAGCAGCTTGGGAGGGAGGGAAGGGCAGTTCTTC

D: TRBD1
length: 14
J: TRBJ1-1
size: -
V: TRBV5-1
CDR3: CASRALGQPRETFF
DNA: TGCGCCAGCAGGGCGTTGGGACAGCCTCGGGAAACTTTCTTT

D: TRBD1
length: 15
J: TRBJ1-1
size: once
V: TRBV6-2/TRBV6-3
CDR3: CASSQWDRGNTEAFF
DNA: TGTGCCAGCAGTCAATGGGACAGGGGGAACACTGAAGCTTTCTTT

D: -
length: 15
J: TRBJ1-5
size: few
V: TRBV5-5
CDR3: CASSFTLGVHQPQHF
DNA: TGTGCCAGCAGCTTTACATTAGGGGTGCATCAGCCCCAGCATTTT

D: -
length: 13
J: TRBJ1-1
size: -
V: TRBV4-1
CDR3: CASSQAQTREAFF
DNA: TGCGCCAGCAGCCAAGCCCAAACCAGAGAAGCTTTCTTT

D: -
length: 15
J: TRBJ1-2
size: -
V: TRBV14
CDR3: CASSISGASNYGYTF
DNA: TGTGCCAGCAGTATTTCAGGGGCATCTAACTATGGCTACACCTTC

D: -
length: 12
J: TRBJ2-3
size: -
V: TRBV27
CDR3: CASSSHTDTQYF
DNA: TGTGCCAGCAGTTCCCACACAGATACGCAGTATTTT

D: -
length: 16
J: TRBJ1-6
size: -
V: TRBV18
CDR3: CASSPPLTERYSPLHF
DNA: TGTGCCAGCTCACCACCACTGACAGAAAGGTATTCACCCCTCCACTTT

D: TRBD2
length: 12
J: TRBJ2-5
size: -
V: TRBV20-1
CDR3: CSASSGGETQYF
DNA: TGCAGTGCTAGTTCGGGGGGAGAGACCCAGTACTTC

D: -
length: 15
J: TRBJ1-2
size: -
V: TRBV3-1/TRBV3-2
CDR3: CASSRRVQGIYGYTF
DNA: TGTGCCAGCAGCCGGCGGGTACAGGGTATTTATGGCTACACCTTC

D: -
length: 14
J: TRBJ2-2
size: -
V: TRBV2
CDR3: CASSPEEGTGELFF
DNA: TGTGCCAGCAGTCCAGAGGAGGGCACCGGGGAGCTGTTTTTT

D: -
length: 15
J: TRBJ1-3
size: -
V: TRBV7-8
CDR3: CASSFLIDSGNTIYF
DNA: TGTGCCAGCAGCTTTTTGATAGACTCTGGAAACACCATATATTTT

D: -
length: 12
J: TRBJ1-5
size: -
V: TRBV28
CDR3: CASSLRGQPQHF
DNA: TGTGCCAGCAGTTTACGCGGACAGCCCCAGCATTTT

D: -
length: 16
J: TRBJ1-3
size: once
V: TRBV2
CDR3: CASSVGRASSGNTIYF
DNA: TGTGCCAGCAGTGTGGGCAGGGCTTCCTCTGGAAACACCATATATTTT

D: TRBD1
length: 15
J: TRBJ2-7
size: -
V: TRBV5-4
CDR3: CASSLGTGRGNEQYF
DNA: TGTGCCAGCAGCCTAGGGACAGGGAGAGGGAACGAGCAGTACTTC

D: TRBD1
length: 19
J: TRBJ2-4
size: -
V: TRBV9
CDR3: CASSTGQGAGGFAKNIQYF
DNA: TGTGCCAGCAGCACCGGACAGGGGGCCGGTGGTTTCGCCAAAAACATTCAGTACTTC

D: TRBD1
length: 15
J: TRBJ2-2
size: -
V: TRBV7-9
CDR3: CASSSGQVNTGELFF
DNA: TGTGCCAGCAGCTCGGGACAGGTGAACACCGGGGAGCTGTTTTTT

D: TRBD2
length: 16
J: TRBJ2-2
size: -
V: TRBV9
CDR3: CASSVDGGAYTGELFF
DNA: TGTGCCAGCAGCGTAGACGGGGGGGCTTACACCGGGGAGCTGTTTTTT

D: TRBD2
length: 16
J: TRBJ2-5
size: -
V: TRBV7-9
CDR3: CASSPTSGGAPETQYF
DNA: TGTGCCAGCAGCCCCACTAGCGGGGGGGCGCCGGAGACCCAGTACTTC

D: TRBD1
length: 17
J: TRBJ1-6
size: -
V: TRBV27
CDR3: CASSLSEGQGYNSPLHF
DNA: TGTGCCAGCAGTTTATCGGAAGGACAGGGTTATAATTCACCCCTCCACTTT

D: TRBD1
length: 17
J: TRBJ1-6
size: -
V: TRBV6-8
CDR3: CASSCSIRQGDNSPLHF
DNA: TGTGCCAGCAGTTGCTCCATCAGACAGGGGGATAATTCACCCCTCCACTTT